The 28 T cell receptor beta chains reported below all come from one sample, sequenced in a study of monozygotic twins with inflammatory bowel disease. TCRdb derives one entry per CDR3 protein from the 5' RACE reads, leaving out DNA. This repertoire includes about 380,000 distinct CDR3 sequences. Sequenced sample: blood. The receptor source for this set is a human donor with ulcerative colitis or Crohn's disease, or a healthy co-twin of an affected twin (not recorded which).

The gene calls are TRBV6-2 or TRBV6-3 and TRBJ1-1. CDR1 is MNHEY and CDR2 is SVGEGT in the germline V gene. The CDR3 is 15 amino acids. This CDR3 reads CASRPPQVKNTKAFF.

J is TRBJ2-7 and V is TRBV20-1. Germline-derived CDR1 and CDR2 are DFQATT and SNEGSKA (reference sequence). CDR3 length: 13 residues. The CDR3: CSASEKASYEQYF.

The CDR3 loop reads CASRLQGVDTEAFF. This chain connects TRBV19 to TRBJ1-1; TCRdb selects TRBD1, and the lack of DNA leaves this call unchecked. This CDR3 spans 14 amino acids. Looked up from germline, CDR1 is LNHDA and CDR2 is SQIVND (reference sequence).

V usage is TRBV7-2 and J usage is TRBJ2-1; TCRdb's D call of TRBD2 is untestable without DNA. Germline CDR1 SGHTA, CDR2 FQGNSA. The CDR3 loop spans 16 amino acids. This CDR3 reads CASSSRMASGYNEQFF.

The chain is built from TRBV29-1 and TRBJ2-3; the TCRdb call, TRBD1, lacks DNA for checking. Germline values: CDR1 SQVTM, CDR2 ANQGSEA. The CDR3 consists of 15 residues. CDR3 sequence: CSVDRPGGAGDTQYF.

The rearrangement joins TRBV4-3 to TRBJ1-2. CDR3 length equals 14 residues. The germline gives CDR1 LGHNA, CDR2 YSLEER. The CDR3 is CASSQGPAGYGYTF.

This chain uses TRBV20-1 with TRBJ1-2. Germline CDR1 and CDR2: DFQATT and SNEGSKA (reference sequence). There are 14 residues in the CDR3. CDR3 amino acids: CSAKDRHRDYGYTF.

The V call is TRBV7-8, the J call TRBJ2-1; TCRdb indicates TRBD2, and absent DNA this call remains unverified. The CDR3 covers 15 residues. Looked up from germline, CDR1 is SGHVS and CDR2 is FQNEAQ. CDR3: CASSPRREPNNEQFF.

V is TRBV20-1 and J is TRBJ1-1; absent DNA, TCRdb's TRBD1 call cannot be checked. Germline assignment: CDR1 DFQATT and CDR2 SNEGSKA (reference sequence). The CDR3 contains 15 residues. The CDR3 loop is CSASSLGIGDTEAFF.

The J gene is TRBJ2-5, the V gene TRBV19; the TCRdb call, TRBD2, lacks DNA for checking. The CDR3 has 16 residues. Germline CDR1 is LNHDA and CDR2 is SQIVND (reference sequence). This CDR3 is CASGTSGGYLQETQYF. The full variable domain, completed using reference TRBV19 and TRBJ2-5, is DGGITQSPKYLFRKEGQNVTLSCEQNLNHDAMYWYRQDPGQGLRLIYYSQIVNDFQKGDIAEGYSVSREKKESFPLTVTSAQKNPTAFYLCASGTSGGYLQETQYFGPGTRLLVL.

This rearrangement joins TRBV9 to TRBJ2-7. From germline, CDR1 is SGDLS and CDR2 YYNGEE. The CDR3 consists of 13 residues. CDR3 in amino acids: CASSGAPSYEQYF. The full variable domain, with the rest looked up from reference TRBV9 and TRBJ2-7, is DSGVTQTPKHLITATGQRVTLRCSPRSGDLSVYWYQQSLDQGLQFLIQYYNGEERAKGNILERFSAQQFPDLHSELNLSSLELGDSALYFCASSGAPSYEQYFGPGTRLTVT.

The V gene is TRBV20-1, the J gene TRBJ2-7; absent DNA, TCRdb's TRBD2 call cannot be checked. The CDR3 length is 16 residues. CDR1 and CDR2 (germline): DFQATT, SNEGSKA (reference sequence). The CDR3 is CSALAGASYGSYEQYF.

V gene TRBV25-1 combines with J gene TRBJ1-1. This CDR3 region has 13 residues. Germline V gene data show CDR1 as MGHDK and CDR2 as SYGVNS. The CDR3: CASSVMSYTEAFF.

The chain has TRBV12-3 or TRBV12-4 and TRBJ1-2. This CDR3 region has 13 residues. Here the CDR3 reads CASSFTVDYGYTF.

The genes are TRBV11-2 and TRBJ1-5; TCRdb's D call of TRBD1 is untestable without DNA. The CDR3 extends over 18 amino acids. Germline-derived CDR1 and CDR2 are SGHAT and FQNNGV. CDR3 amino acids: CASSSPSGGTDSNQPQHF.

The gene calls are TRBV7-8 and TRBJ2-5; checking the TCRdb D call of TRBD2 is not possible without DNA. The CDR3 spans 15 residues. Germline CDR1 and CDR2: SGHVS and FQNEAQ. The CDR3: CASSLSAGFQETQYF.

The chain combines TRBV20-1 with TRBJ1-6. CDR3 size: 15 residues. Per the germline V gene, CDR1 is DFQATT and CDR2 is SNEGSKA (reference sequence). CDR3 sequence: CSARGPFSYNSPLHF.

V gene TRBV3-1 combines with J gene TRBJ2-5; the TCRdb call, TRBD1, lacks DNA for checking. This CDR3 contains 16 residues. Germline V gene lookup returns CDR1 LGHDT and CDR2 YNNKEL (reference sequence). This CDR3 reads CASSQEKGGPQETQYF.

V gene TRBV4-2 combines with J gene TRBJ2-5. The CDR3 has 14 amino acids. Germline-derived CDR1 and CDR2 are LGHNA and YNFKEQ. CDR3 residues: CASSQAALKETQYF.

V usage is TRBV6-9 and J usage is TRBJ2-5; TCRdb's D call, TRBD2, is unchecked because there is no DNA. The germline V gene has CDR1 MNHGY and CDR2 SVAAGI. This CDR3 contains 20 residues. CDR3 sequence reads: CASSLTLAGELRLLEETQYF.

The chain is built from TRBV14 and TRBJ1-3. CDR1 SGHDN and CDR2 FVKESK come from the germline V gene. This CDR3 has 16 residues. CDR3 in amino acids: CASSQVWGLSGNTIYF.

The CDR3 region is CSARRSFEGKPQHF. The V and J genes are TRBV20-1 and TRBJ1-5; TCRdb gives TRBD1 as the D gene, but with no DNA this cannot be confirmed. CDR1 is DFQATT, CDR2 SNEGSKA, per germline (reference sequence). CDR3 length: 14 residues.

This chain joins TRBV20-1 and TRBJ2-1. Germline CDR1 is DFQATT and CDR2 is SNEGSKA (reference sequence). The CDR3 has 11 residues. The CDR3 region is CSARDRPFQFF.

The chain carries TRBV4-1 and TRBJ2-4; TCRdb calls TRBD2, which cannot be checked without DNA. The CDR3 is 16 amino acids. CDR1 and CDR2 (germline): MGHRA, YSYEKL. CDR3 residues: CASSQDLGQGQNIQYF.

This chain links TRBV25-1 with TRBJ1-2; TCRdb's D gene call, TRBD1, goes unchecked for lack of DNA. Germline V lookup: CDR1 MGHDK, CDR2 SYGVNS. The CDR3 has 15 residues. The CDR3 sequence: CASSDINRGPRGYTF.

This chain links TRBV3-1 with TRBJ2-5; TCRdb indicates TRBD1, and absent DNA this call remains unverified. The CDR3 consists of 14 residues. The germline V gene encodes CDR1 LGHDT and CDR2 YNNKEL (reference sequence). CDR3: CASSQGAIGGTQYF.

This chain connects TRBV12-3 or TRBV12-4 to TRBJ1-2; the TCRdb D gene call, TRBD1, has no DNA to confirm it. CDR3 length: 14 amino acids. The CDR3 sequence is CASRGTGLNYGYTF.

The chain is built from TRBV6-2 or TRBV6-3 and TRBJ2-7; TCRdb names TRBD1, which stays unverified in the absence of DNA. Germline lookup yields CDR1 MNHEY and CDR2 SVGEGT. The CDR3 is 16 residues long. The CDR3 here is CASSHKLGQGKYEQYF.